This T cell receptor beta chain comes out of a study of shared clonotypes between healthy human individuals. General observations from the study: Rarefaction gave evidence that sorted-subset sequencing remained incomplete despite large depth. Naive subsets generally had larger estimated richness than memory subsets.

TCRdb's table, derived via immunoSEQ multiplex PCR, lists solely in-frame clones and lacks some. This sample has 900,000 to 1,200,000 clones; more than 75% occur once, and the top ten carry roughly 0.61%. Regarding this clone: Its target is unknown.

The germline V gene encodes CDR1 SGHRS and CDR2 YFSETQ. The length of the CDR3 is 14 residues. Trimming shortened V by 3 bases and J by 5 bases, and 11 bases separated the two germline ends. CD4+ cell separation produced CD45RA+ naive and CD45RA-negative memory subsets. Sequencing was performed on memory CD4+ T cells from PBMCs. The subset denotes: CD45RA-negative fraction. The receptor comes from a man aged 18 to 29 in good health. Some clones in this sample may be carry-over from other donors' samples. The V call is TRBV5-1, the J call TRBJ2-2; maybe TRBD1 (6 bases). CDR3 coding DNA: TGCGCCAGCAGCTCCGTACAGGGAACCGGGGAGCTGTTTTTT. The encoded protein is CASSSVQGTGELFF.